This T cell receptor (beta chain) was sequenced in a study of cytomegalovirus exposure and HLA in healthy donors. Primers included in the PCR were 60 Vbeta and 13 Jbeta primers. Produced via immunoSEQ multiplex PCR; TCRdb's table is partial and in-frame only. Its table lists more than 140,000 clones. The CDR3 contains 15 residues. With 4 bases removed from V and 4 bases from J, the gap between germline ends came to 12 bases. The germline V gene has CDR1 SGHNT and CDR2 YYREEE (reference sequence). The chain has TRBV5-4 and TRBJ2-6, with D maybe TRBD1 (6 bases). Input material: PBMCs. The clonotype comes from a woman aged 18-29 years in good health and CMV-seronegative. DNA for the CDR3: TGTGCCAGCAGCGACCAGGGGACCGGGGCCAACGTCCTGACTTTC. This codes for CASSDQGTGANVLTF.